The TCR beta chain under discussion was sequenced for a study of blood T cells in healthy people across ages. The CDR3 has 13 residues. V shed 0 bases and J shed 10 bases, with 13 bases lying between them. Per germline, CDR1 SGHDT and CDR2 YYEEEE. With a J-beta primer mix and a sample-barcoded 5' primer, a second PCR ran roughly 6 to 11 cycles. TCRdb fed the 5' RACE reads into MiXCR, producing one record per CDR3 protein. The table records some 940,000 distinct CDR3 sequences, roughly 28% of them present only once. The total RNA that was extracted per sample amounted to at least 5.5 micrograms. The same data also contributed to another study, on T cells of mothers and their children.

This clonotype was sampled from a woman in her 40s in good health. Sequencing was carried out using blood. This sequence joins TRBV5-6 and TRBJ2-5, with a tentative D call TRBD2 (6 bases). The CDR3 DNA reads TGTGCCAGCAGCTTGGCCGGGGGTAGCGGCCAGTACTTC. Encoded protein: CASSLAGGSGQYF. Drawing the rest from reference TRBV5-6 and TRBJ2-5, the complete variable domain is DAGVTQSPTHLIKTRGQQVTLRCSPKSGHDTVSWYQQALGQGPQFIFQYYEEEERQRGNFPDRFSGHQFPNYSSELNVNALLLGDSALYLCASSLAGGSGQYFGPGTRLLVL.